This TCR beta chain was recovered during a study of CD8+CD57+ T cells in acquired aplastic anemia (dated by TCRdb to between 2017 and 2018). Regarding the complete study: DNA extracted from sorted CD4+ and CD8+ cells had a mean of 3.2 ug, with a range of roughly 0.17 to 27.4 ug. An average of approximately 10 million reads for CD4+ cells and approximately 12 million reads for CD8+ cells was obtained from healthy donor samples. Results the study describes overall, beyond this receptor: Around 30 CD8+ CDR3 sequences were found to be shared between patients and controls, but these sequences appeared to be highly expressed in patients and within the immunodominant clones of the patients. Patients and healthy controls showed no significant difference in CD8+ Simpson's diversity (P=0.060).

Profiling of TCR beta VDJ combinations and CDR3 sequences used genomic DNA as the template. An Illumina HiSeq 2000 was the platform used for TCR repertoire sequencing. Per the original workflow: Repertoires were assessed using TRBV/TRBJ rearrangement plots, CDR3 size and DJ length profiles, and Simpson's diversity index. The most abundant DNA sequence in the deep sequencing data was taken as the immunodominant clone. CDR3 amino acid sequences were screened for sharing across subjects and were compared with published repertoires and the VDJdb database. TCRdb took the public reads, trimmed them with fastp at Q25, ran MiXCR for clone calling and kept in-frame beta chains. When rows share a CDR3 protein, they turn into one entry using the most common DNA and genes. For this entry, the V and J calls and clone size follow TCRdb and not the study's own pipeline. This sample has a few hundred thousand distinct CDR3 sequences in its table, and 60% to 65% of those were observed once. Clones ranked in the top ten supply 25% to 30% of the sample.

In the study, sorted CD4+ and CD8+ blood T cells from patients with severe aplastic anemia and from healthy subjects underwent deep sequencing of TCR repertoires. Ficoll-Paque density gradient centrifugation was used to isolate peripheral blood mononuclear cells. Before DNA extraction, CD4+ and CD8+ T cells were sorted with FACS or magnetic beads. A note on this clonotype: Its target antigen remains unknown. Base-call qualities are not available, and no considerably larger clone is one nucleotide away.

Unmatched junction bases come to 5, with V trimmed by 6 bases and J by 4 bases. CDR3 length: 14 amino acids, cysteine to phenylalanine. Only the CDR3 portion is preserved as DNA: 42 bases, with reading frame beginning at the first base. Reading the germline V gene gives CDR1 MNHEY and CDR2 SVGAGI. The V gene is TRBV6-5 and the J gene is TRBJ2-3, with 9 bases matching TRBD1. What was sequenced was sorted CD4+, CD8+, or CD8+CD57+ T cells (not recorded which) from PBMCs. This TCR came from a human donor in good health. The base sequence is TGTGCCAGCAGCTCGGGACAGGGATCAGATACGCAGTATTTT. It specifies CASSSGQGSDTQYF.